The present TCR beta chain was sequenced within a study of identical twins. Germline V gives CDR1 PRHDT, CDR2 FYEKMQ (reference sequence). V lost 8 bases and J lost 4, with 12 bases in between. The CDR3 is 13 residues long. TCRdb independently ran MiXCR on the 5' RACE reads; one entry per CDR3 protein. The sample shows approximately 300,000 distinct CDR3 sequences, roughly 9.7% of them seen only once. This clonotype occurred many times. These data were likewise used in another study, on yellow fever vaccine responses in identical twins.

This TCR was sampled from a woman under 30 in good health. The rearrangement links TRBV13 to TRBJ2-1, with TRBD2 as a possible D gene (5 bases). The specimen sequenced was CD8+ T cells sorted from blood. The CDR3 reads CASEGPKYNEQFF. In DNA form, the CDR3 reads TGTGCCAGCGAGGGCCCAAAGTACAATGAGCAGTTCTTC.